Below, 15 T cell receptor beta chains from the same sample are listed, as sequenced in a study of blood T cell repertoires in COVID-19. Clones were sequenced by immunoSEQ multiplex PCR, and TCRdb holds only the in-frame ones, with some missing. There are roughly 250,000 clones in the sample; approximately 90% occur only once, and around 0.91% lies in the top ten. Specimen: peripheral blood. The receptor source for this set is a woman aged 40 to 50 who had recovered from COVID-19.

The rearrangement links TRBV6-2 or TRBV6-3 to TRBJ2-5; the D gene is possibly TRBD2 (5 bases). Per the germline V gene, CDR1 is MNHEY and CDR2 is SVGEGT. This CDR3 has 17 amino acids. V dropped 2 bases and J dropped 0 bases, with 16 bases sitting between them. The chain's CDR3 is CASSYRFPGNDQETQYF. DNA for the CDR3: TGTGCCAGCAGTTACAGGTTCCCCGGGAACGACCAAGAGACCCAGTACTTC.

This clone was found once. The chain employs TRBV7-9 and TRBJ2-5, with 7 bases fitting TRBD1. After removal of 5 bases from V and 5 bases from J, the junction contained 11 bases not matched to a gene. Germline CDR1 is SEHNR and CDR2 is FQNEAQ (reference sequence). This CDR3 is 15 amino acids long. Here the CDR3 reads CASSARGQAGETQYF. CDR3 nucleotides: TGTGCCAGCAGCGCCCGTGGACAGGCCGGGGAGACCCAGTACTTC.

The chain combines TRBV6-5 with TRBJ2-7, with a tentative D call TRBD2 (6 bases). Between the trimmed V and J ends, which lost 8 bases and 4 bases, there was a span of 18 bases. The CDR3 has 14 amino acids. In germline, CDR1 is MNHEY, CDR2 SVGAGI. In DNA form, the CDR3 reads TGTGCCAGCGGGGGGACCCTATGGAAGTACGAGCAGTACGTC. The encoded protein is CASGGTLWKYEQYV.

The V call is TRBV5-1, the J call TRBJ1-3; 10 bases are shared with TRBD1. The CDR3 totals 18 residues. In germline, CDR1 is SGHRS, CDR2 YFSETQ. Trimming removed 0 bases from V and 1 base from J; junction bases left unmatched: 7. Here the CDR3 DNA reads TGCGCCAGCAGCTTGGTCCCGGACAGGGGGGGGTCTGGAAACACCATATATTTT. Translating it yields CASSLVPDRGGSGNTIYF.

This clone appeared once. V gene TRBV18 combines with J gene TRBJ2-3; 11 nucleotides agree with TRBD2. This CDR3 spans 15 amino acids. With V trimmed by 6 bases and J by 1 base, 3 bases remained unmatched. CDR1 KGHSH and CDR2 LQKENI come from the germline V gene. The CDR3 bases are TGTGCCAGCTCGACTAGCGGGAAGGGCACAGATACGCAGTATTTT. As protein: CASSTSGKGTDTQYF.

V is TRBV9 and J is TRBJ1-2; D unresolved. Germline CDR1 is SGDLS and CDR2 is YYNGEE. This CDR3 contains 15 residues. The ends were cut back, 0 bases at V and 5 bases at J, with 14 bases in the middle. Here the CDR3 reads CASSVAVSPTYGYTF. In DNA form, the CDR3 reads TGTGCCAGCAGCGTAGCGGTCTCCCCGACTTATGGCTACACCTTC.

The chain joins TRBV9 to TRBJ1-2, with D tentatively TRBD1 (6 bases). V was clipped by 0 bases and J by 6 bases, with 15 bases between them. The CDR3 has 15 amino acids. The germline gives CDR1 SGDLS, CDR2 YYNGEE. CDR3 in DNA: TGTGCCAGCAGCGTAGCTGGGGGCCTTGAGGATGGCTACACCTTC. It encodes CASSVAGGLEDGYTF.

The chain links TRBV5-1 to TRBJ2-5, with 8 bases fitting TRBD2. The V segment lost 0 bases and the J segment 5 bases; nucleotides outside the gene matches: 6. The germline V gene encodes CDR1 SGHRS and CDR2 YFSETQ. The CDR3 sequence is 15 residues long. CDR3 coding DNA: TGCGCCAGCAGCTTGGCCGGGGGGGTAGGTGAGACCCAGTACTTC. This sequence encodes CASSLAGGVGETQYF.

The chain carries TRBV9 and TRBJ2-2; possible D gene TRBD1, 7 bases. Germline V CDR1 and CDR2: SGDLS, YYNGEE. This CDR3 region has 15 residues. Trimming took 3 bases from V and 4 from J, leaving 13 bases between them. This chain's CDR3 is CASSATGRGTGELFF. For the CDR3, the DNA is TGTGCCAGCAGCGCGACAGGGCGGGGCACCGGGGAGCTGTTTTTT. Looking up the rest from reference TRBV9 and TRBJ2-2 gives the full variable domain: DSGVTQTPKHLITATGQRVTLRCSPRSGDLSVYWYQQSLDQGLQFLIQYYNGEERAKGNILERFSAQQFPDLHSELNLSSLELGDSALYFCASSATGRGTGELFFGEGSRLTVL.

V usage is TRBV6-6 and J usage is TRBJ1-5; D might be TRBD1 (5 bases). This CDR3 region has 15 residues. V lost 2 bases and J 4 bases, leaving 12 bases between the germline ends. CDR1 is MNHNY, CDR2 SVGAGI, per germline (reference sequence). The CDR3 bases are TGTGCCAGCAGTTACCCGGGGCGGGGAAATCAGCCCCAGCATTTT. Its protein product is CASSYPGRGNQPQHF.

The chain recombines TRBV11-2 with TRBJ2-1, with D maybe TRBD2 (6 bases). This CDR3 region has 18 residues. The germline gives CDR1 SGHAT, CDR2 FQNNGV. Between the trimmed V and J ends, which lost 0 bases and 2 bases, there was a span of 17 bases. The CDR3 protein is CASSLDYERALAYNEQFF. For the CDR3, the DNA is TGTGCCAGCAGCTTAGATTATGAGCGGGCCCTCGCCTACAATGAGCAGTTCTTC.

The CDR3 loop is CASSLVGTGALGTEAFF. Written as DNA, the CDR3 is TGTGCCAGCAGCTTAGTCGGGACAGGGGCCCTGGGCACTGAAGCTTTCTTT. The rearrangement links TRBV7-2 to TRBJ1-1; TRBD1 agrees at 10 bases. Trimming removed 1 base from V and 4 bases from J; junction bases left unmatched: 9. The germline V gene has CDR1 SGHTA and CDR2 FQGNSA. This CDR3 contains 17 residues.

The sample holds one count of this clone. The J gene is TRBJ2-2, the V gene TRBV3-1 (or the pseudogene TRBV3-2); D is perhaps TRBD2 (6 bases). The germline CDR1 and CDR2 sequences are LGHDT and YNNKEL (reference sequence). The CDR3 runs 16 residues. The V gene lost 1 base and the J gene lost 5 bases, with 14 bases spanning the gap. Written as DNA, the CDR3 is TGTGCCAGCAGCCAAGTCGGGGGATGGGGGACCGGGGAGCTGTTTTTT. As protein: CASSQVGGWGTGELFF.

The V gene is TRBV9, the J gene TRBJ2-2; a weak D match, TRBD2 (6 bases). From germline, CDR1 is SGDLS and CDR2 YYNGEE. The V gene lost 4 bases and the J gene lost 1 base, with 14 bases spanning the gap. The CDR3 is made up of 16 amino acids. The CDR3 loop reads CASSPGAGLNTGELFF. CDR3 coding DNA: TGTGCCAGCAGCCCGGGAGCAGGCCTGAACACCGGGGAGCTGTTTTTT.

The chain links TRBV11-2 to TRBJ1-1; TRBD1 agrees at 7 bases. This CDR3 spans 16 amino acids. Germline lookup yields CDR1 SGHAT and CDR2 FQNNGV. V lost 5 bases to trimming and J lost 2 bases; unmatched junction nucleotides: 11. CDR3 DNA sequence: TGTGCCAGCAGCGCCCTAGGCAGGGGGACAAACACTGAAGCTTTCTTT. This codes for CASSALGRGTNTEAFF.